This TCR beta chain appears in the sequencing data of a study of cytomegalovirus exposure and HLA in healthy donors. The CDR3 spans 16 residues. V gave up 0 bases and J gave up 0 bases, with 8 bases separating them. Germline V gene lookup returns CDR1 SSHAT and CDR2 FNYEAQ (reference sequence). Sequencing was performed with immunoSEQ multiplex PCR; in TCRdb, only in-frame clones are kept and a portion is missing. The sample holds 250,000 to 400,000 clones, about nine tenths seen once. The V call is TRBV7-7, the J call TRBJ2-2; no clear D gene. Source material: PBMCs. The TCR sequence derives from a woman in her 30s in good health and CMV-seropositive. The CDR3 nucleotides are TGTGCCAGCAGCTTAGCGGGCGGAGCGAACACCGGGGAGCTGTTTTTT. Residues: CASSLAGGANTGELFF. The full variable domain, its missing parts supplied by reference TRBV7-7 and TRBJ2-2, is GAGVSQSPRYKVTKRGQDVTLRCDPISSHATLYWYQQALGQGPEFLTYFNYEAQPDKSGLPSDRFSAERPEGSISTLTIQRTEQRDSAMYRCASSLAGGANTGELFFGEGSRLTVL.